Sequencing of this T cell receptor (beta chain) was carried out in a study of T cell repertoires in cytomegalovirus infection. Overall study: Based on public TCR beta signatures, there were indications of CMV infection and of a matching HLA type. The study, taken as a whole, reports: Public TCR beta family frequency separated CMV-and-HLA carriers, including in an independent cohort.

The sample holds a few counts of this clonotype. Its antigen is unidentified. TCRdb recomputed calls from the reads with MiXCR, one row per CDR3 protein. Of some 400,000 distinct CDR3 sequences detected, roughly 18% appear once; the ten largest clones hold roughly 9%. The CDR3 sequence is 14 residues long. Germline V gene lookup returns CDR1 SQVTM and CDR2 ANQGSEA. V shed 0 bases and J 6 bases; nucleotides not matched to a gene: 7. The sample comprised PBMCs. This receptor was identified in a human donor in good health (CMV status not recorded). Some clones in this sample may be carry-over from other donors' samples. The chain employs TRBV29-1 and TRBJ2-7; TRBD2 aligns across 8 bases. The CDR3 DNA reads as TGCAGCGTTGAAGATCCCTCGGGGGGGGTCGAGCAGTACTTC. The encoded protein is CSVEDPSGGVEQYF.